The present T cell receptor (beta chain) was sequenced within a study of beta chain features in type 1 diabetes. About the research overall: Patient and healthy donor groups were alike in age, gender and cell yields.

About this clone itself: Antigen unknown.

Study findings and constraints: Naive, central memory and Treg TCRB repertoires appeared more alike in patients than in healthy donors. There was a possibility that cDNA sequencing over-represented cells with high TCR expression.

V lost 6 bases, J lost 0 bases, and 10 bases lay in between. Germline V gene data show CDR1 as SQVTM and CDR2 as ANQGSEA. This CDR3 has 13 residues. Via CD45RO/CCR7/CD25/CD127/CD95/CD27, cells of the CD4+ naive, central memory, regulatory and stem cell-like memory subsets were sorted. The entirety of the isolated RNA underwent reverse transcription, so expressed TCRB transcripts were sequenced. Profiled with immunoSEQ multiplex PCR; TCRdb holds only in-frame clones, not every one. The sample contains around 250,000 clones, approximately 70% of which appear only once. Sequenced sample: naive CD4+ T cells from blood. This sequence joins TRBV29-1 and TRBJ2-3, with a tentative D call TRBD1 (5 bases). This clonotype was obtained from a man aged 30 to 39 in good health. CDR3 bases: TGCAGCGTCCCAGGGCCTAGCACAGATACGCAGTATTTT. Its translation is CSVPGPSTDTQYF.